A single sample gave rise to the 22 T cell receptor beta chains below, sequenced in a study of T cell responses to AZD1222 COVID-19 vaccine. The table came from immunoSEQ multiplex PCR; TCRdb's copy has only in-frame clones and leaves some out. The sample records 100,000 to 150,000 clones, roughly 93% being singletons. This material consisted of peripheral blood, taken 28 days after the second AZD1222 dose. The source is an adult who received the AZD1222 COVID-19 vaccine.

This rearrangement joins TRBV6-5 to TRBJ1-1; possible D gene TRBD1, 6 bases. The germline CDR1 and CDR2 sequences are MNHEY and SVGAGI. The V end was cut by 6 bases, the J end by 2 bases, with 10 bases between. The CDR3 extends over 13 amino acids. The CDR3 here is CASRGGGNTEAFF. The CDR3 nucleotides read TGTGCCAGCAGGGGCGGGGGCAACACTGAAGCTTTCTTT.

This sequence joins TRBV24-1 and TRBJ2-5, with D perhaps matching TRBD2 (5 bases). This CDR3 contains 12 residues. CDR1 is KGHDR, CDR2 SFDVKD, per germline. Trimming removed 10 bases at V and 2 bases at J, with 10 bases between. The CDR3 here is CATSRGQETQYF. CDR3 nucleotides: TGTGCCACATCTCGGGGTCAAGAGACCCAGTACTTC.

This clone came up a few times. DNA of the CDR3: TGTGCCAGCAGCTTAGGGTCGGGTTCGGAGCAGTACTTC. Amino acids: CASSLGSGSEQYF. The gene calls are TRBV7-2 and TRBJ2-7; D not resolved. Trimming took off 1 base at V and 7 bases at J, with 11 bases between the two ends. The CDR3 has 13 amino acids. Germline CDR1 reads SGHTA; CDR2 reads FQGNSA. The entire variable domain, with the rest obtained from reference TRBV7-2 and TRBJ2-7, is as follows: GAGVSQSPSNKVTEKGKDVELRCDPISGHTALYWYRQSLGQGLEFLIYFQGNSAPDKSGLPSDRFSAERTGGSVSTLTIQRTQQEDSAVYLCASSLGSGSEQYFGPGTRLTVT.

This rearrangement joins TRBV19 to TRBJ2-1; D is undetermined. V lost 3 bases and J 0 bases, leaving 12 bases between the germline ends. CDR3 length equals 16 residues. Germline V gene data show CDR1 as LNHDA and CDR2 as SQIVND (reference sequence). The CDR3 region has the DNA TGTGCCAGTAGTATGCCAGGTGTCCACTCCTACAATGAGCAGTTCTTC. Its protein product is CASSMPGVHSYNEQFF.

The gene calls are TRBV5-1 and TRBJ1-6; 9 positions match TRBD1. CDR3 length equals 15 residues. Germline lookup yields CDR1 SGHRS and CDR2 YFSETQ. V lost 3 bases, J lost 5 bases, and 3 bases stayed unmatched. The CDR3 loop reads CASSSGQGNNSPLHF. The CDR3 bases are TGCGCCAGCAGCTCGGGACAGGGAAATAATTCACCCCTCCACTTT.

This clone was seen only once. The genes are TRBV5-4 and TRBJ1-6, with 8 positions matching TRBD1. This CDR3 spans 17 amino acids. The germline V gene has CDR1 SGHNT and CDR2 YYREEE (reference sequence). J gave up 0 bases and V 4 bases, and 6 bases lay outside the gene matches. The CDR3 coding sequence is TGTGCCAGCAGCGGGGGACAGGTCAGCTCCTATAATTCACCCCTCCACTTT. Encoded protein: CASSGGQVSSYNSPLHF. Combining the CDR3 with reference TRBV5-4 and TRBJ1-6 gives the whole variable domain ETGVTQSPTHLIKTRGQQVTLRCSSQSGHNTVSWYQQALGQGPQFIFQYYREEENGRGNFPPRFSGLQFPNYSSELNVNALELDDSALYLCASSGGQVSSYNSPLHFGNGTRLTVT.

CDR3 DNA: TGTGCCAGCAGAGAACAAATTGGGGGGGCGGGCGAGCAGTACTTC. It encodes CASREQIGGAGEQYF. This sequence joins TRBV2 and TRBJ2-7; possible D gene TRBD2, 7 bases. This CDR3 comprises 15 residues. Germline-derived CDR1 and CDR2 are SNHLY and FYNNEI. Trimming stripped 6 bases from V and 6 bases from J, with 21 bases between.

The chain is built from TRBV19 and TRBJ2-2; no reliable D call. V was pared by 6 bases and J by 4 bases, with 15 bases between. Germline V gene data show CDR1 as LNHDA and CDR2 as SQIVND (reference sequence). The CDR3 runs 15 residues. The CDR3 nucleotides are TGTGCCAGTAGACCCCCTTTGGGGATCACCGGGGAGCTGTTTTTT. Its translation is CASRPPLGITGELFF.

The genes are TRBV7-8 and TRBJ2-7; 7 bases match TRBD2. Germline-derived CDR1 and CDR2 are SGHVS and FQNEAQ. The CDR3 contains 15 residues. Losses at the gene ends were 5 bases for V and 5 bases for J; bases not matched to a gene: 12. Written as DNA, the CDR3 is TGTGCCAGCAGCCGATATTCCTTCGGGACTAACGAGCAGTACTTC. Translation gives CASSRYSFGTNEQYF.

The rearrangement links TRBV23-1 to TRBJ1-5; D call uncertain. TRBV23-1 is treated as an ORF (open reading frame) with a function not yet certain. The V and J ends lost 9 bases and 8 bases respectively, with 2 bases between them. The CDR3 contains 8 residues. The DNA of the CDR3 is TGCGCCAGGAAGCCCCAGCATTTT. It yields the protein CARKPQHF.

The chain is built from TRBV30 and TRBJ1-4, with a possible D match to TRBD1 (6 bases). Germline V gene data show CDR1 as GTSNPN and CDR2 as SVGIG (reference sequence). The CDR3 covers 16 residues. V was shortened by 3 bases and J by 3 bases, with 17 bases between the two germline ends. Here the CDR3 reads CAWSVTGLVPNEKLFF. In DNA, the CDR3 is TGTGCCTGGAGCGTCACAGGGCTGGTGCCTAATGAAAAACTGTTTTTT. The variable domain in full, completed from reference TRBV30 and TRBJ1-4, reads SQTIHQWPATLVQPVGSPLSLECTVEGTSNPNLYWYRQAAGRGLQLLFYSVGIGQISSEVPQNLSASRPQDRQFILSSKKLLLSDSGFYLCAWSVTGLVPNEKLFFGSGTQLSVL.

V usage is TRBV6-5 and J usage is TRBJ1-5, with TRBD1 as a possible D gene (6 bases). CDR1 and CDR2 (germline): MNHEY, SVGAGI. With 6 bases removed from V and 4 bases from J, the gap between germline ends came to 10 bases. The CDR3 has 13 amino acids. The CDR3: CASSIQGNQPQHF. DNA for the CDR3: TGTGCCAGCAGCATCCAGGGGAATCAGCCCCAGCATTTT.

The V call is TRBV9, the J call TRBJ1-3, with a possible D match to TRBD1 (6 bases). Trimming removed 3 bases at V and 4 bases at J, with 14 bases between. The germline V gene has CDR1 SGDLS and CDR2 YYNGEE. The length of the CDR3 is 15 residues. DNA for the CDR3: TGTGCCAGCAGCGATAAAGGGGGAACGGGAAACACCATATATTTT. This encodes CASSDKGGTGNTIYF.

The V gene is TRBV19, the J gene TRBJ1-6; D is unclear. Germline loops: CDR1 LNHDA, CDR2 SQIVND (reference sequence). This CDR3 comprises 14 residues. With 9 bases removed from V and 3 bases from J, the gap between germline ends came to 12 bases. CDR3 residues: CASSRTIYNSPLHF. The CDR3 coding sequence is TGTGCCAGCTCCCGCACGATCTATAATTCACCCCTCCACTTT.

The chain has TRBV11-1 and TRBJ2-3; D unresolved. Trimming pared 0 bases from V and 0 bases from J, leaving 4 bases between. Germline V gives CDR1 SGHAT, CDR2 FQDESV (reference sequence). CDR3 size: 14 residues. The CDR3 loop reads CASSLAISTDTQYF. CDR3 nucleotides: TGTGCCAGCAGCTTAGCGATCAGCACAGATACGCAGTATTTT.

The rearrangement joins TRBV7-9 to TRBJ2-1, with 10 bases lining up with TRBD2. J gave up 10 bases and V 3 bases, and 18 bases lay outside the gene matches. CDR3 size: 18 residues. CDR1 is SEHNR, CDR2 FQNEAQ, per germline (reference sequence). CDR3 amino acids: CASSFSRVGSGRSGEQFF. The CDR3 DNA reads as TGTGCCAGCAGCTTCAGCCGGGTTGGTAGCGGGAGGAGTGGGGAGCAGTTCTTC. Complete variable domain (other parts from reference TRBV7-9 and TRBJ2-1): DTGVSQNPRHKITKRGQNVTFRCDPISEHNRLYWYRQTLGQGPEFLTYFQNEAQLEKSRLLSDRFSAERPKGSFSTLEIQRTEQGDSAMYLCASSFSRVGSGRSGEQFFGPGTRLTVL.

This clone is a singleton in its sample. This chain connects TRBV2 to TRBJ1-5; weak D call: TRBD1 (5 bases). V lost 4 bases to trimming and J lost 4 bases, with 8 bases between them. The CDR3 has 13 residues. From germline, CDR1 is SNHLY and CDR2 FYNNEI. In DNA, the CDR3 is TGTGCCAGCAGTGGAGGGGTTAATCAGCCCCAGCATTTT. This translates into CASSGGVNQPQHF. Based on the CDR3 plus reference TRBV2 and TRBJ1-5, the full variable domain is EPEVTQTPSHQVTQMGQEVILRCVPISNHLYFYWYRQILGQKVEFLVSFYNNEISEKSEIFDDQFSVERPDGSNFTLKIRSTKLEDSAMYFCASSGGVNQPQHFGDGTRLSIL.

V usage is TRBV13 and J usage is TRBJ1-2; the D gene is possibly TRBD1 (6 bases). CDR1 is PRHDT and CDR2 is FYEKMQ in the germline V gene (reference sequence). Trimming cost V 5 bases and J 6 bases, with 16 bases left between them. CDR3 size: 14 residues. For the CDR3, the DNA is TGTGCCAGCAGCCAAACAGGGTTAAGGCATGGCTACACCTTC. It yields the protein CASSQTGLRHGYTF.

V is TRBV5-1 and J is TRBJ2-1; 12 bases are shared with TRBD2. From germline, CDR1 is SGHRS and CDR2 YFSETQ. The CDR3 extends over 19 amino acids. With V trimmed by 0 bases and J by 4 bases, 11 bases remained unmatched. CDR3 in amino acids: CASSLAASGRASSYNEQFF. As DNA, the CDR3 is TGCGCCAGCAGCTTGGCCGCTAGCGGGAGGGCCTCTTCATACAATGAGCAGTTCTTC.

The chain couples TRBV7-3 to TRBJ1-2; the D gene is possibly TRBD1 (5 bases). The CDR3 has 14 amino acids. Trimming shortened V by 5 bases and J by 4 bases, and 14 bases separated the two germline ends. Per the germline V gene, CDR1 is SGHTA and CDR2 is FQGTGA. The CDR3 loop is CASSPNGGGYGYTF. CDR3 nucleotide sequence: TGTGCCAGCAGCCCCAACGGGGGGGGCTATGGCTACACCTTC.

The chain links TRBV7-3 to TRBJ2-7; 8 bases map to TRBD2. The CDR3 spans 14 residues. V was pared by 1 base and J by 6 bases, with 5 bases of the junction left unmatched. Germline V gene data show CDR1 as SGHTA and CDR2 as FQGTGA. The CDR3 DNA sequence: TGTGCCAGCAGCTTAAGCGCAAGCGGGGGCGAGCAGTACTTC. Its translation is CASSLSASGGEQYF.

The chain combines TRBV7-8 with TRBJ2-1; maybe TRBD2 (6 bases). The CDR3 runs to 12 residues. Trimming left V 6 bases short and J 6 bases short, with 9 bases between. Germline V CDR1 and CDR2: SGHVS, FQNEAQ. The CDR3 protein is CASSISGNEQFF. The CDR3, as DNA: TGTGCCAGCAGTATTAGCGGCAATGAGCAGTTCTTC.